This TCR beta chain was recorded in a study of CD8 T cells in ankylosing spondylitis. The CDR3 has 21 residues. Germline trimming cut 1 base from V and 3 bases from J; bases unmatched to any gene: 17. Germline V gives CDR1 WSHSY, CDR2 SAAADI. The table lists this clonotype with many counts. In making TCR beta libraries, quantitative 5'-RACE with molecular barcodes was used. TCRdb called the 5' RACE reads again in MiXCR, with one record for every CDR3 protein. Here the sample spans 230,000 or so distinct CDR3 sequences, about a sixth being singletons. The source is a male donor with ankylosing spondylitis or in good health (not recorded which). Sequenced input: blood, either unsorted or a sorted T cell fraction (not recorded which). The chain employs TRBV10-2 and TRBJ2-1, with 11 bases matching TRBD2. The CDR3 is CASSEFFGTSGPGGVYNEQFF. The CDR3 DNA reads TGCGCCAGCAGTGAGTTTTTTGGGACTAGCGGCCCCGGAGGTGTCTACAATGAGCAGTTCTTC.